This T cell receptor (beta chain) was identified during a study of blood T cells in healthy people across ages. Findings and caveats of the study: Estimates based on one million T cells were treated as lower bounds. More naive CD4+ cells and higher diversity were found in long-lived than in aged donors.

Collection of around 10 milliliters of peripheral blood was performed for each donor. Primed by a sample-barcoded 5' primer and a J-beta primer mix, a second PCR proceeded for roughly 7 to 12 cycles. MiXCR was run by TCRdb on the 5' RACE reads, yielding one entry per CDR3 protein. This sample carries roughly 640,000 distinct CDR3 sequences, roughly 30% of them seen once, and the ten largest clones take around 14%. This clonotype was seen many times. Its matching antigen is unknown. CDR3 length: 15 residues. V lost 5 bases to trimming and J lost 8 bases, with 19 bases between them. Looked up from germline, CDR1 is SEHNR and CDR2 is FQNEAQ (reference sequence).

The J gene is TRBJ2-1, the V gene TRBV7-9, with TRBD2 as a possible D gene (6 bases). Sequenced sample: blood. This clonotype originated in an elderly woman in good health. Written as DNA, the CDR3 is TGTGCCAGCAGCCTTTCCGCGGGGAGACGCCATGAGCAGTTCTTC. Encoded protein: CASSLSAGRRHEQFF.